Below are 24 T cell receptor beta chains sequenced from a single sample in a study of T cells after posttransplantation cyclophosphamide. The naive gate required viable CD3+CD4+ or CD3+CD8+ cells with CCR7+CD45RA+CD45RO-CD95-CD27+CD28+ phenotype. Assay: immunoSEQ multiplex PCR; the TCRdb copy retains only in-frame clones and omits some. Of about 32,000 clones in the sample, around 90% were seen once. The sample comprised naive CD4+ T cells sorted from PBMCs. Receptor source: a woman in her sixties or seventies in good health, CMV-negative, and a related stem cell transplant donor.

This chain's CDR3 is CASSLDRGRGEQFF. The CDR3 DNA follows: TGTGCCAGCAGCTTAGACAGGGGGCGCGGGGAGCAGTTCTTC. This chain uses TRBV5-6 with TRBJ2-1; TRBD1 matches at 10 bases. Germline lookup yields CDR1 SGHDT and CDR2 YYEEEE. The CDR3 totals 14 residues. J was trimmed by 10 bases and V by 2 bases; bases with no gene match: 6.

This clone was observed once. The chain carries TRBV29-1 and TRBJ2-1; 14 bases map to TRBD2. CDR3 length equals 14 residues. CDR1 SQVTM and CDR2 ANQGSEA come from the germline V gene. For the CDR3, the DNA is TGCACCGGAGGTGGGACTAGCGGGAGCGGTGAGCAGTTCTTC. Residues: CTGGGTSGSGEQFF.

V is TRBV28 and J is TRBJ2-5; TRBD1 matches at 7 bases. Trimming cost V 8 bases and J 5 bases; bases outside gene matches: 5. Germline V lookup: CDR1 MDHEN, CDR2 SYDVKM. The CDR3 runs 12 residues. The CDR3 here is CASATGLETQYF. In DNA, the CDR3 is TGTGCCAGCGCGACAGGGCTTGAGACCCAGTACTTC. The variable domain in full, with the rest retrieved from reference TRBV28 and TRBJ2-5, is DVKVTQSSRYLVKRTGEKVFLECVQDMDHENMFWYRQDPGLGLRLIYFSYDVKMKEKGDIPEGYSVSREKKERFSLILESASTNQTSMYLCASATGLETQYFGPGTRLLVL.

This chain uses TRBV28 with TRBJ1-2; D may be TRBD1 (6 bases). CDR3 length: 13 amino acids. The V and J ends lost 8 bases and 8 bases respectively, with 18 bases between them. From germline, CDR1 is MDHEN and CDR2 SYDVKM. The CDR3 DNA is TGTGCCAGCCGGGGGGGCTCCCTTGGAGGCTACACCTTC. Protein product: CASRGGSLGGYTF.

The CDR3 reads CASSLQGPNTGELFF. The CDR3 bases are TGTGCCAGCAGCCTTCAGGGGCCCAACACCGGGGAGCTGTTTTTT. J is TRBJ2-2 and V is TRBV4-2, with a possible D match to TRBD1 (6 bases). CDR1 and CDR2 from the germline V gene are LGHNA and YNFKEQ. This CDR3 contains 15 residues. With 4 bases removed from V and 2 bases from J, the gap between germline ends came to 11 bases.

This clone was detected a few times. The chain carries TRBV2 and TRBJ2-1; D not certain. The CDR3 extends over 14 amino acids. Germline V gene lookup returns CDR1 SNHLY and CDR2 FYNNEI. Trimming cost V 7 bases and J 0 bases, with 10 bases left between them. CDR3 sequence reads: CASKYATSYNEQFF. CDR3 DNA: TGTGCCAGCAAATATGCTACCTCCTACAATGAGCAGTTCTTC.

This chain connects TRBV15 to TRBJ1-1; D perhaps matches TRBD1 (6 bases). Germline V gene sequence: CDR1 LNHNV, CDR2 YYDKDF (reference sequence). Trimming took 5 bases from V and 1 from J, leaving 8 bases between them. CDR3 length: 13 amino acids. The CDR3 DNA sequence: TGTGCCACCAGCGGACAGCAGAACACTGAAGCTTTCTTT. Translation: CATSGQQNTEAFF.

The chain has TRBV11-2 and TRBJ1-2; D remains ambiguous. V dropped 4 bases and J dropped 2 bases, with 11 bases sitting between them. Germline-derived CDR1 and CDR2 are SGHAT and FQNNGV. CDR3 length: 14 residues. Here the CDR3 DNA reads TGTGCCAGCAGCTCGGGAAATAGAAACTATGGCTACACCTTC. It is translated as CASSSGNRNYGYTF.

The chain links TRBV28 to TRBJ1-2; D is uncertain. The CDR3 contains 12 residues. Trimming removed 5 bases from V and 4 bases from J, with 8 bases in between. Germline CDR1 MDHEN, CDR2 SYDVKM. The CDR3 protein is CASSTAPYGYTF. The CDR3 DNA reads as TGTGCCAGCAGTACAGCTCCCTATGGCTACACCTTC.

This clone showed up just a few times. This chain joins TRBV5-1 and TRBJ1-1, with D maybe TRBD1 (5 bases). Trimming removed 4 bases from V and 8 bases from J, with 9 bases in between. Germline-derived CDR1 and CDR2 are SGHRS and YFSETQ. The CDR3 has 11 amino acids. CDR3 sequence (DNA): TGCGCCAGCAGCCTACGACAGGAAGCTTTCTTT. This encodes CASSLRQEAFF. The full variable domain, rest sourced from reference TRBV5-1 and TRBJ1-1, is KAGVTQTPRYLIKTRGQQVTLSCSPISGHRSVSWYQQTPGQGLQFLFEYFSETQRNKGNFPGRFSGRQFSNSRSEMNVSTLELGDSALYLCASSLRQEAFFGQGTRLTVV.

The chain carries TRBV29-1 and TRBJ1-2, with unresolved D. V was pared by 7 bases and J by 8 bases, with 23 bases between. The germline V gene has CDR1 SQVTM and CDR2 ANQGSEA. This CDR3 is 14 amino acids long. CDR3 nucleotide sequence: TGCAGCGCAAGAAGGGCCCCGGGAGCGGAAGGCTACACCTTC. This sequence encodes CSARRAPGAEGYTF.

This chain connects TRBV5-1 to TRBJ2-5, with TRBD2 as a possible D gene (5 bases). Germline V gene lookup returns CDR1 SGHRS and CDR2 YFSETQ. The CDR3 spans 14 residues. Trimming took 4 bases from V and 3 from J, leaving 13 bases between them. The CDR3 DNA reads TGCGCCAGCAGCGGAGGACCTAGCAAAGAGACCCAGTACTTC. Translation: CASSGGPSKETQYF.

V is TRBV7-8 and J is TRBJ2-1; 7 bases agree with TRBD2. CDR3 length: 22 residues. The germline gives CDR1 SGHVS, CDR2 FQNEAQ. Trimming cost V 8 bases and J 7 bases; bases outside gene matches: 35. DNA for the CDR3: TGTGCCAGCCTGGCCGGGACTATCCAGCCCCAGATCCTGTTACCCGTCCCAAATGAGCAGTTCTTC. Translated: CASLAGTIQPQILLPVPNEQFF.

The genes are TRBV28 and TRBJ2-7, with D uncertain. The CDR3 runs 11 residues. V was pared by 3 bases and J by 5 bases, with 5 bases between. Germline V gene data show CDR1 as MDHEN and CDR2 as SYDVKM. The CDR3 sequence is CASSLANEQYF. The CDR3 coding sequence is TGTGCCAGCAGTTTGGCCAACGAGCAGTACTTC. Using reference TRBV28 and TRBJ2-7 for the parts outside the CDR3, the full variable domain is DVKVTQSSRYLVKRTGEKVFLECVQDMDHENMFWYRQDPGLGLRLIYFSYDVKMKEKGDIPEGYSVSREKKERFSLILESASTNQTSMYLCASSLANEQYFGPGTRLTVT.

This clone appeared a few times. CDR3 region: CASSGPIGTGDSYEQYF. The CDR3 coding sequence is TGTGCCAGCAGTGGCCCCATCGGGACAGGGGACTCCTACGAGCAGTACTTC. The chain couples TRBV2 to TRBJ2-7; 10 positions agree with TRBD1. Germline-derived CDR1 and CDR2 are SNHLY and FYNNEI. J was trimmed by 0 bases and V by 4 bases; bases with no gene match: 9. The CDR3 sequence is 17 residues long.

The V and J genes are TRBV5-1 and TRBJ2-5; TRBD2 is a possible D gene (6 bases). This CDR3 has 14 residues. Germline values: CDR1 SGHRS, CDR2 YFSETQ. V lost 1 base and J 5 bases, leaving 12 bases between the germline ends. CDR3 amino acids: CASSLNIGGETQYF. The DNA for the CDR3 is TGCGCCAGCAGCTTGAACATCGGGGGTGAGACCCAGTACTTC.

The chain is built from TRBV6-5 and TRBJ1-1; D remains unclear. The germline V gene encodes CDR1 MNHEY and CDR2 SVGAGI. This CDR3 has 12 residues. V gave up 6 bases and J gave up 5 bases, with 10 bases separating them. The CDR3 DNA is TGTGCCAGCAGGTTGCGGGAGACTGAAGCTTTCTTT. Translating it yields CASRLRETEAFF.

This clone showed up just once. The chain is built from TRBV29-1 and TRBJ2-3; the match to TRBD1 covers 7 bases. J gave up 4 bases and V 3 bases, and 7 bases lay outside the gene matches. In germline, CDR1 is SQVTM, CDR2 ANQGSEA. The CDR3 spans 14 residues. The CDR3 nucleotides are TGCAGCGTTGACCCTGCAGGGGGTTCAGATACGCAGTATTTT. It codes for CSVDPAGGSDTQYF.

This chain joins TRBV4-1 and TRBJ1-3; the D gene is possibly TRBD1 (6 bases). CDR3 length: 14 amino acids. Germline-derived CDR1 and CDR2 are MGHRA and YSYEKL. With 0 bases removed from V and 6 bases from J, the gap between germline ends came to 9 bases. The CDR3 nucleotides read TGCGCCAGCAGCCAAGATGGACAGATAAACACCATATATTTT. Translation gives CASSQDGQINTIYF.

V is TRBV6-5 and J is TRBJ2-7, with 7 nucleotides matching TRBD1. The CDR3 runs 13 residues. Germline V gene lookup returns CDR1 MNHEY and CDR2 SVGAGI. J gave up 5 bases and V 8 bases, and 9 bases lay outside the gene matches. This chain's CDR3 is CASRNRGGNEQYF. In DNA, the CDR3 is TGTGCCAGCCGGAACAGGGGTGGAAACGAGCAGTACTTC.

The chain couples TRBV10-3 to TRBJ2-1, with 8 positions matching TRBD1. V shed 10 bases, J shed 6 bases, and the junction held 8 bases outside the gene matches. The V gene's germline CDR1 is ENHRY and CDR2 SYGVKD. The CDR3 spans 13 residues. CDR3 nucleotide sequence: TGTGCCACCTCGGGACAGGACGGCAATGAGCAGTTCTTC. Translated, it gives CATSGQDGNEQFF.

The chain carries TRBV28 and TRBJ1-2, with 7 nucleotides matching TRBD1. J lost 4 bases, V lost 6 bases, and 11 bases had no gene match. Germline assignment: CDR1 MDHEN and CDR2 SYDVKM. The CDR3 loop spans 15 amino acids. The CDR3: CASRHNVGTVYGYTF. CDR3 DNA: TGTGCCAGCAGACACAATGTGGGGACAGTCTATGGCTACACCTTC.

The V gene is TRBV19, the J gene TRBJ1-1; 7 positions match TRBD1. V trimming: 6 bases; J trimming: 0 bases; junction bases outside the gene matches: 10. This CDR3 is 16 amino acids long. Per the germline V gene, CDR1 is LNHDA and CDR2 is SQIVND (reference sequence). DNA for the CDR3: TGTGCCAGTAGAAGGACAGGTAAGACCATGAACACTGAAGCTTTCTTT. This encodes CASRRTGKTMNTEAFF.

The chain recombines TRBV30 with TRBJ1-1, with 11 positions matching TRBD1. J lost 2 bases, V lost 2 bases, and 1 base had no gene match. This CDR3 has 14 amino acids. Germline CDR1 and CDR2: GTSNPN and SVGIG (reference sequence). The CDR3 protein is CAWSRTGGNTEAFF. The DNA for the CDR3 is TGTGCCTGGAGTCGGACAGGGGGCAACACTGAAGCTTTCTTT. Based on the CDR3 plus reference TRBV30 and TRBJ1-1, the full variable domain is SQTIHQWPATLVQPVGSPLSLECTVEGTSNPNLYWYRQAAGRGLQLLFYSVGIGQISSEVPQNLSASRPQDRQFILSSKKLLLSDSGFYLCAWSRTGGNTEAFFGQGTRLTVV.